This section outlines one TCR beta chain sequence together with its context. The data are from a study of control samples from healthy donors and cancer patients. Trimming left V 5 bases short and J 2 bases short, with 19 bases between. There are 17 residues in the CDR3. Looked up from germline, CDR1 is MDHEN and CDR2 is SYDVKM. The protocol was immunoSEQ multiplex PCR, while the TCRdb copy is restricted to in-frame clones and leaves out a portion. In the table there are 60,000 to 85,000 clones, approximately 92% of which are singletons. The clonotype comes from a woman aged 60-75 years in good health. Sequencing was done on a sample of blood. This sequence joins TRBV28 and TRBJ1-3; tentatively, D is TRBD1 (6 bases). In DNA, the CDR3 is TGTGCCAGCAGTACCCGATACCGTTGGGACACTGGAAACACCATATATTTT. It codes for CASSTRYRWDTGNTIYF.